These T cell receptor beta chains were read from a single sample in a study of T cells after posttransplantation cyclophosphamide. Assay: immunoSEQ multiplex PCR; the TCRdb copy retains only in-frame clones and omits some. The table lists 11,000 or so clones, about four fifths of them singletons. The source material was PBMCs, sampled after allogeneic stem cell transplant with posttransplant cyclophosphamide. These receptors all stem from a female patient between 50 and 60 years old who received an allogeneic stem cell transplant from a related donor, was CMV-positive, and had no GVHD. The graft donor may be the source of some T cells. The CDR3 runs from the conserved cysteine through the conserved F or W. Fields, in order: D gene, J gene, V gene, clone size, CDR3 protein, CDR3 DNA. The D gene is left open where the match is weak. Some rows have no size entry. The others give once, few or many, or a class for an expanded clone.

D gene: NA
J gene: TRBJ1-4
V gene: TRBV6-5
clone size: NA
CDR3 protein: CASTGGTNEKLFF
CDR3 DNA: TGTGCCAGCACCGGGGGGACTAATGAAAAACTGTTTTTT

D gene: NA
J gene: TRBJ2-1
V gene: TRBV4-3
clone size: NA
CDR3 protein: CASSQDGTLGLNEQFF
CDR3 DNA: TGCGCCAGCAGCCAAGATGGCACTCTGGGACTCAATGAGCAGTTCTTC

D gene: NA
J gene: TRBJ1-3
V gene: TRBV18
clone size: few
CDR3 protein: CASSPGRPGNTIYF
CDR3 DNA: TGTGCCAGCTCACCAGGGAGGCCCGGAAACACCATATATTTT

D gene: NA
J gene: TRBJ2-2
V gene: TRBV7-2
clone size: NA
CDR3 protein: CASSLAQVPGELFF
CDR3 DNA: TGTGCCAGCAGCTTAGCTCAGGTCCCCGGGGAGCTGTTTTTT

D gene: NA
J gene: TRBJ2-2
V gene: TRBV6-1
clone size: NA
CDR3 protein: CASSESGSPLLFF
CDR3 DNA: TGTGCCAGCAGTGAATCCGGTAGTCCGTTGCTGTTTTTT

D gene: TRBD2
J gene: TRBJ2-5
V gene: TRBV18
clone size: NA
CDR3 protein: CASSPLLAGVETQYF
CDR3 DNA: TGTGCCAGCTCACCACTGCTAGCGGGGGTGGAGACCCAGTACTTC

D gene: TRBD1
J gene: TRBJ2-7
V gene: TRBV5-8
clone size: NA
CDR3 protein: CASRHRQGAFEQYF
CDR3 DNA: TGTGCCAGCAGGCATCGACAGGGAGCATTCGAGCAGTACTTC

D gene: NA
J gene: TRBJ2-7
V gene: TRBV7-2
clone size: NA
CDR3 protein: CASSLRGGAAQYF
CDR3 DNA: TGTGCCAGCAGCCTACGTGGAGGGGCAGCTCAGTACTTC

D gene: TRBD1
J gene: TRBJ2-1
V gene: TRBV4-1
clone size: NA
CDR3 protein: CASSQVGQVAYNEQFF
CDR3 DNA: TGCGCCAGCAGCCAAGTGGGACAGGTAGCCTACAATGAGCAGTTCTTC

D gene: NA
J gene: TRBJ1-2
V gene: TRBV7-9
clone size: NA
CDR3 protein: CASSRRSGYTF
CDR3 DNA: TGTGCCAGCAGCCGGAGAAGTGGCTACACCTTC

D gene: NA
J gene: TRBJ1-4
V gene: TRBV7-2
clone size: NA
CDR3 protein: CASSLEEGLYEKLFF
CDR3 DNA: TGTGCCAGCAGCTTAGAAGAGGGATTGTACGAAAAACTGTTTTTT

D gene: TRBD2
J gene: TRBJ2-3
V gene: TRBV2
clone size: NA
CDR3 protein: CASRPGLRTDTQYF
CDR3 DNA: TGTGCCAGCAGGCCGGGACTAAGGACAGATACGCAGTATTTT

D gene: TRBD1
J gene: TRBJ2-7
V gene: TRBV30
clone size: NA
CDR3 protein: CAWGTGSSYEQYF
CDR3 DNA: TGTGCCTGGGGGACAGGCAGCTCCTACGAGCAGTACTTC

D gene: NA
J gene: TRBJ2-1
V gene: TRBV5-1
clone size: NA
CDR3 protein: CASSFGEEQFF
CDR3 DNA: TGCGCCAGCAGCTTCGGGGAAGAGCAGTTCTTC

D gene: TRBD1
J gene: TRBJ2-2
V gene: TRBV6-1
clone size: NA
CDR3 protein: CASSGQGITGELFF
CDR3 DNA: TGTGCCAGCAGTGGACAGGGAATCACCGGGGAGCTGTTTTTT

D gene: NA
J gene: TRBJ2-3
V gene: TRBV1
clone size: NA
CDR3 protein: CTINSDRIAYF
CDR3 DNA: TGCACCATCAACTCGGACAGGATTGCGTATTTT

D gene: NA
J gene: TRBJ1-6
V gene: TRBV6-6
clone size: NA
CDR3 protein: CASSYSRSNSPLHF
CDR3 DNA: TGTGCCAGCAGTTACTCGAGGTCAAATTCACCCCTCCACTTT

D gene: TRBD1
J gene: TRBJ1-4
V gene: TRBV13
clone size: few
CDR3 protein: CASSFQRGQGGSEKLFF
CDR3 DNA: TGTGCCAGCAGCTTCCAGAGAGGACAGGGGGGAAGTGAAAAACTGTTTTTT

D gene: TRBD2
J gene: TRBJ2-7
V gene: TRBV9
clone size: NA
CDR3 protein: CASSVGLAGPTSEQYF
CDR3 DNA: TGTGCCAGCAGCGTAGGACTAGCGGGGCCAACCAGCGAGCAGTACTTC

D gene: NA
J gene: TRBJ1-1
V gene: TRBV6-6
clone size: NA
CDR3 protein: CASSSRTAMNTEAFF
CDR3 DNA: TGTGCCAGCAGTTCCCGGACAGCTATGAACACTGAAGCTTTCTTT